This T cell receptor beta chain emerged from a study of cytomegalovirus exposure and HLA in healthy donors. The overall study: Some 80 million unique TCR sequences came from HLA-typed donors in an early release.

Germline V gives CDR1 DFQATT, CDR2 SNEGSKA (reference sequence). The CDR3 runs 10 residues. V lost 4 bases and J lost 8; bases outside the gene matches: 1. In its sample, this clone was seen a few times. This PCR relied on a set of 60 Vbeta primers and 13 Jbeta primers. TCRdb's table, derived via immunoSEQ multiplex PCR, lists solely in-frame clones and lacks some. Of 150,000 or so clones detected, over 70% appear once; the ten largest clones hold around 1.3%. Sequencing was performed on PBMCs. The receptor's source is a man aged 50-60 years in good health and CMV-seropositive. The J gene is TRBJ1-1, the V gene TRBV20-1; 7 nucleotides agree with TRBD1. The DNA of the CDR3 is TGCAGTGCTACGACAGGGGAAGCTTTCTTT. Its translation: CSATTGEAFF.